Each of the 11 T cell receptor beta chains below was sequenced from the same sample in a study of T cells in Graves' hyperthyroidism and ophthalmopathy. The source material, RNA transcripts, was used to amplify TCR beta CDR3 regions. HTBI primers drove first-round RT-PCR of the TCR CDR3. From the multiplex PCR reads, TCRdb called clonotypes with MiXCR, one entry per CDR3 protein. The sample records approximately 620,000 distinct CDR3 sequences, approximately 13% being singletons. Source material: blood. The receptor set was obtained from a woman in her twenties or thirties with Graves' hyperthyroidism that later progressed to Graves' ophthalmopathy.

The J gene is TRBJ2-5, the V gene TRBV4-3; 8 positions match TRBD2. The length of the CDR3 is 16 residues. Germline V gene lookup returns CDR1 LGHNA and CDR2 YSLEER. V shed 1 base and J 3 bases; nucleotides not matched to a gene: 7. CDR3 in amino acids: CASSQGVAGLEETQYF. The CDR3 DNA reads as TGCGCCAGCAGCCAAGGGGTAGCGGGACTGGAAGAGACCCAGTACTTC.

This clonotype was seen only a few times. The chain has TRBV7-9 and TRBJ1-2, with D maybe TRBD1 (5 bases). Trimming removed 1 base from V and 5 bases from J, with 20 bases in between. The CDR3 is 17 residues long. CDR1 and CDR2 (germline): SEHNR, FQNEAQ (reference sequence). This chain's CDR3 is CASSLGSGDWDLYGYTF. CDR3 nucleotides: TGTGCCAGCAGCTTAGGTAGCGGGGACTGGGACCTTTATGGCTACACCTTC.

Many counts were recorded for this clonotype. The chain joins TRBV7-2 to TRBJ2-5; D tentatively fits TRBD1 or TRBD2 (5 bases each). The length of the CDR3 is 15 residues. Germline CDR1 is SGHTA and CDR2 is FQGNSA. The V end was cut by 1 base, the J end by 2 bases, with 11 bases between. The CDR3 loop is CASSLGGTMQETQYF. Written as DNA, the CDR3 is TGTGCCAGCAGCTTAGGGGGGACGATGCAAGAGACCCAGTACTTC.

As to this clonotype: This may arise from a read error, as a much more abundant clone is one base away. Without the conserved terminal phenylalanine or tryptophan, this CDR3 likely stems from a read error. The V gene is TRBV5-1, the J gene TRBJ1-2; unclear D gene. Trimming took 0 bases from V and 2 from J, leaving 5 bases between them. Germline CDR1 reads SGHRS; CDR2 reads YFSETQ. This CDR3 is 13 amino acids long. CDR3 coding DNA: TGCGCCAGCAGCTTGGATGAGAACTATGGCTACACCCTC. It is translated as CASSLDENYGYTL.

The sample holds many counts of this clonotype. This chain connects TRBV28 to TRBJ2-7; TRBD1 matches at 8 bases. CDR3 length equals 13 residues. Germline V gene sequence: CDR1 MDHEN, CDR2 SYDVKM. V dropped 6 bases and J dropped 6; count of bases not matched to a gene: 7. DNA for the CDR3: TGTGCCAGCAGATCGACAGGGGCCAGCGAGCAGTACTTC. Encoded protein: CASRSTGASEQYF.

There are many counts of this clonotype. This chain links TRBV7-9 with TRBJ2-7, with no clear D. Germline lookup yields CDR1 SEHNR and CDR2 FQNEAQ (reference sequence). With 2 bases removed from V and 5 bases from J, the gap between germline ends came to 13 bases. The CDR3 has 14 residues. The CDR3 DNA follows: TGTGCCAGCAGCTTACCCGGGCAGTTCAACGAGCAGTACTTC. Protein product: CASSLPGQFNEQYF.

This clonotype was detected ten times or more. This rearrangement joins TRBV6-5 to TRBJ2-7; the match to TRBD1 covers 7 bases. V dropped 0 bases and J dropped 2; count of bases not matched to a gene: 4. This CDR3 has 15 residues. CDR1 is MNHEY, CDR2 SVGAGI, per germline. The CDR3 region has the DNA TGTGCCAGCAGTTACTCGAGGACAGGAACCTACGAGCAGTACTTC. Translated: CASSYSRTGTYEQYF.

This clonotype was picked up many times. The chain carries TRBV27 and TRBJ1-4; tentative D call: TRBD1 (5 bases). Germline-derived CDR1 and CDR2 are MNHEY and SMNVEV (reference sequence). This CDR3 contains 15 residues. Trimming shortened V by 5 bases and J by 0 bases, and 10 bases separated the two germline ends. CDR3 residues: CASSPLGATNEKLFF. The CDR3 DNA is TGTGCCAGCAGTCCTTTGGGGGCAACTAATGAAAAACTGTTTTTT.

This clonotype was seen many times. The genes are TRBV30 and TRBJ2-4, with D possibly TRBD2 on 6 matching bases. The CDR3 loop spans 15 amino acids. V gave up 2 bases and J gave up 6 bases, with 17 bases separating them. CDR1 and CDR2 from the germline V gene are GTSNPN and SVGIG (reference sequence). The CDR3 sequence is CAWSSGTGARNIQYF. The CDR3, as DNA: TGTGCCTGGAGTTCCGGGACGGGAGCCCGAAACATTCAGTACTTC.

This clonotype has only one observation. This chain links TRBV24-1 with TRBJ2-3; TRBD2 matches at 14 bases. The trim removed 0 bases at V and 1 base at J, leaving 5 bases unmatched. The CDR3 is 19 amino acids. Germline lookup yields CDR1 KGHDR and CDR2 SFDVKD. The CDR3 DNA sequence: TGTGCCACCAGTGATTTGGGGACTAGCGGGAGATCGCGCACAGATACGCAGTATTTT. Its protein product is CATSDLGTSGRSRTDTQYF.

This clonotype showed up just a few times. This chain joins TRBV4-1 and TRBJ1-1; 7 bases are a match to TRBD1. CDR1 is MGHRA and CDR2 is YSYEKL in the germline V gene. This CDR3 has 15 amino acids. Unmatched junction bases numbered 6, after V lost 4 bases and J lost 1 base. This CDR3 is CASSLTGTANTEAFF. The DNA for the CDR3 is TGCGCCAGCAGCCTCACCGGGACAGCGAACACTGAAGCTTTCTTT.